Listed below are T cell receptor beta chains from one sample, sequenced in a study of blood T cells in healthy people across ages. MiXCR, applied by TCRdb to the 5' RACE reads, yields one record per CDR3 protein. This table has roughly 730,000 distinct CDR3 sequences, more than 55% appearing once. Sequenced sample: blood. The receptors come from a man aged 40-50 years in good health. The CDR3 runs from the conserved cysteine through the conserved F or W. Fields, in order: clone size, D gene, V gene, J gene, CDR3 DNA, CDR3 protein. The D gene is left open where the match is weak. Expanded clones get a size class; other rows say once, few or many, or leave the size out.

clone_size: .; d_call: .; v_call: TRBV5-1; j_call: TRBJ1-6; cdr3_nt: TGCGCCAGCAGCCAAAAGAGTGGGGCCTCTGGGCCACCCCTCCACTTT; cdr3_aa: CASSQKSGASGPPLHF
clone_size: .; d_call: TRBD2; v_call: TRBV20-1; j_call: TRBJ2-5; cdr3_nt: TGCAGTGCCCCGACTAGCGGGGCTAAGCAGTACTTC; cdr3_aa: CSAPTSGAKQYF
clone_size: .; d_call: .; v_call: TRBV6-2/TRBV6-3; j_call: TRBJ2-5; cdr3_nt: TGTGCCAGCAGTTACCCTCGGGGTGCGGAGACCCAGTACTTC; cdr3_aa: CASSYPRGAETQYF
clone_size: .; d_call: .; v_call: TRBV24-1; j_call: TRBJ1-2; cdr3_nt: TGTGCCACCAGTGATTTATCGGGAGGCGGCTACACCTTC; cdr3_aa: CATSDLSGGGYTF
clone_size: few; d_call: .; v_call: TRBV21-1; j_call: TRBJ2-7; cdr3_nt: TGTGCCAGCAGCAAAAGGCGGGATGGAGGGGATATTATTTTGGGCGAGCAGTACTTC; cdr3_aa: CASSKRRDGGDIILGEQYF
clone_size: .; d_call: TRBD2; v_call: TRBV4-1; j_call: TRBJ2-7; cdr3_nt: TGCGCCAGCAGCCAAGGTCCGTCGGGGGGTTACGAGCAGTACTTC; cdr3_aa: CASSQGPSGGYEQYF
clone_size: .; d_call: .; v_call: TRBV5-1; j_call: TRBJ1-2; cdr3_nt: TGCGCCAGCAGCGCACCGCATGGGGACGGCTATGGCTACACCTTC; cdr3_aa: CASSAPHGDGYGYTF
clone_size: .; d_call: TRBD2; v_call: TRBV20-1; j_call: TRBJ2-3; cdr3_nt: TGCAGTGCTAGACTAGCGGGACCTAGCACAGATACGCAGTATTTT; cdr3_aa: CSARLAGPSTDTQYF
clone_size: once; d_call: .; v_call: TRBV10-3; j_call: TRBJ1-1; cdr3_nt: TGTGCCATCAGTAACTTGGGAACCTTGAACACTGAAGCTTTCTTT; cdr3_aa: CAISNLGTLNTEAFF
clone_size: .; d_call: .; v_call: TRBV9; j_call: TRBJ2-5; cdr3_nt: TGTGCCAGCAGCGCTAGGGACCAGGAGACCCAGTACTTC; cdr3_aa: CASSARDQETQYF
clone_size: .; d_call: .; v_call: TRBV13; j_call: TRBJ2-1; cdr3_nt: TGTGCCAGCAGCTTAGGTGGACAGTATAACAATGAGCAGTTCTTC; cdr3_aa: CASSLGGQYNNEQFF
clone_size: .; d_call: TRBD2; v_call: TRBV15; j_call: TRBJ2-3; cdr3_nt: TGTGCCACCAGCAGAGATCTAGGGACTAGAGCAGATACGCAGTATTTT; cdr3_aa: CATSRDLGTRADTQYF
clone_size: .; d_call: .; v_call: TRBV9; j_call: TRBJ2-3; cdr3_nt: TGTGCCAGCAGCGTAGAAGCACCGGGGCCAACAGATACGCAGTATTTT; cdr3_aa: CASSVEAPGPTDTQYF
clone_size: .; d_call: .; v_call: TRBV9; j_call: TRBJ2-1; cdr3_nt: TGTGCCAGCAGCAGCATGACGGCTGACAATGAGCAGTTCTTC; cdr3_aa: CASSSMTADNEQFF
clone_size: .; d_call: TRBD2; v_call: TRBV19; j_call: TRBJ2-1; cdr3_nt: TGTGCCAGTAGTATTGCCCGGACTAGCGGGAGTTCCAATGAGCAGTTCTTC; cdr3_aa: CASSIARTSGSSNEQFF
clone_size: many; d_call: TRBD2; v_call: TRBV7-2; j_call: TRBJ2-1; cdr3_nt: TGTGCCAGCAGCCCCGGGACTAGCGGAGCCAATGAGCAGTTCTTC; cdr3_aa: CASSPGTSGANEQFF
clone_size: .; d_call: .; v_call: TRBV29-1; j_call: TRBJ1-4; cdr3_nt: TGCAGCGTTACAGGGAAGTATGAAAAACTGTTTTTT; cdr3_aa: CSVTGKYEKLFF
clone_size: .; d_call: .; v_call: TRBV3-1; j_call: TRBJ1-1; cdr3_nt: TGTGCCAGCAGCCCTCATGACCTGGGGGGACCAGCGCTCAGGGGTGGGGCTGAAGCTTTCTTT; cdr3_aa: CASSPHDLGGPALRGGAEAFF
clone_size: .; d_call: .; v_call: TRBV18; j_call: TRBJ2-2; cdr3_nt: TGTGCCAGCTCACCACCGGCCAGGGGGGACACCGGGGAGCTGTTTTTT; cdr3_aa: CASSPPARGDTGELFF
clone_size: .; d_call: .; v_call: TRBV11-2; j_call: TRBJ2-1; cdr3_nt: TGTGCCAGCAGCTTAGTCCAGGGCACCTTCTACAATGAGCAGTTCTTC; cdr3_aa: CASSLVQGTFYNEQFF
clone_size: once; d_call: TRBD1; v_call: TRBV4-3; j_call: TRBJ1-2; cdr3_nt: TGCGCCAGCAGCCAAGATGGGACAGGAAACTATGGCTACACCTTC; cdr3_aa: CASSQDGTGNYGYTF
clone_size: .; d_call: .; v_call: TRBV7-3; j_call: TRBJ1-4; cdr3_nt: TGTGCCAGCAGCATGGGACGTCGGATGACAACTAATGAAAAACTGTTTTTT; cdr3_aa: CASSMGRRMTTNEKLFF
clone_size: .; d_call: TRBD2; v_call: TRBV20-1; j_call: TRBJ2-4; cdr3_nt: TGCAGTGCTGCAACTAGCGGTACTGCGGACATTCAGTACTTC; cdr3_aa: CSAATSGTADIQYF
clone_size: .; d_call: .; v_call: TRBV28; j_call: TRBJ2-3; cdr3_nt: TGTGCCAGCAGTCCCATTCCGGGACGGAGCACAGATACGCAGTATTTT; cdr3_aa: CASSPIPGRSTDTQYF
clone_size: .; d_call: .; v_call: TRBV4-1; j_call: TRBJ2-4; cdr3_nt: TGCGCCAGCAGCCAGAGACAGGGACTGATAGCCAAAAACATTCAGTACTTC; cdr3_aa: CASSQRQGLIAKNIQYF
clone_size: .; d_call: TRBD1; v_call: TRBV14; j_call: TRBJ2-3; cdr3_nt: TGTGCCAGCAGCCAAGATATGTACAGGGGGACAGATACGCAGTATTTT; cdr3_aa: CASSQDMYRGTDTQYF
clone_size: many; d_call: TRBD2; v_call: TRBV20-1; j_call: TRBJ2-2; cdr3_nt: TGCAGTGCTAGTCCTAGCGGGGGTGCCGGGGAGCTGTTTTTT; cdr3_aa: CSASPSGGAGELFF
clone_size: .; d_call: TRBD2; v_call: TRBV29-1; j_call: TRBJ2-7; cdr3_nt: TGCAGCGTTGCTGGGACTAACCACGAGCAGTACTTC; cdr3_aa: CSVAGTNHEQYF
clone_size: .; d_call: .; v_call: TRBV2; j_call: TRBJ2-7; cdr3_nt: TGTGCCAGCAGTGATAAGGGACCATCCTACGAGCAGTACTTC; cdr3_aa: CASSDKGPSYEQYF
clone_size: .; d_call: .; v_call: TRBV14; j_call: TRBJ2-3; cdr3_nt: TGTGCCAGCAGCCAAGGCGAGCTACGTACGCAGTATTTT; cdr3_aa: CASSQGELRTQYF
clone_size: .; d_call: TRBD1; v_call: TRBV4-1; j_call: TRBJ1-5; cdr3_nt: TGCGCCAGCAGCCATCAATCCGGGACAGACTTTCAGCCCCAGCATTTT; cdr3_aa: CASSHQSGTDFQPQHF
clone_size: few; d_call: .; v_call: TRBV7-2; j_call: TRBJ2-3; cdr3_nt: TGTGCCAGCAGCCATCCACCCCGGGATACGCAGTATTTT; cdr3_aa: CASSHPPRDTQYF
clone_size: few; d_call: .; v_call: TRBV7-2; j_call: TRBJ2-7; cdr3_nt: TGTGCCAGCAGCTTTACCAGGGTTCACGAGCAGTACTTC; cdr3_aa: CASSFTRVHEQYF
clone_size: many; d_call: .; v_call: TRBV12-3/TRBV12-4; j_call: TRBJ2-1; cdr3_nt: TGTGCCAGCACCCACCAGCGGAGCTCCTACAATGAGCAGTTCTTC; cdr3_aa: CASTHQRSSYNEQFF
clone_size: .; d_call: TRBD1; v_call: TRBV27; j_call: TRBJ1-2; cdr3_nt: TGTGCCAGCAGAGGGGGACAGGGTGTTGGCTACACCTTC; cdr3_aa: CASRGGQGVGYTF
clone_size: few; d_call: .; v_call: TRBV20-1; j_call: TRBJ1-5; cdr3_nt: TGCAGTGCCCCAAGATTAGGAAGCAATCAGCCCCAGCATTTT; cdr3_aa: CSAPRLGSNQPQHF
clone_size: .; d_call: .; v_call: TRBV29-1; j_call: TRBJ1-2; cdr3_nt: TGCAGCGTTGAAGATCGGGGCCCGAAAAACTATGGCTACACCTTC; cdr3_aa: CSVEDRGPKNYGYTF
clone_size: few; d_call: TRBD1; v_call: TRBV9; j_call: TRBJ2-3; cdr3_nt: TGTGCCAGCAGCGCCGGGACAGCCCCTAGCACAGATACGCAGTATTTT; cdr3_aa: CASSAGTAPSTDTQYF
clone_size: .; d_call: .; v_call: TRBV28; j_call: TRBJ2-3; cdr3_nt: TGTGCCAGCAGGCCCCAAGGCACAGATACGCAGTATTTT; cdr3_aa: CASRPQGTDTQYF
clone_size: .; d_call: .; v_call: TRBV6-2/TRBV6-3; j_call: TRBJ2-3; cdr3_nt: TGTGCCAGCAGTAAACAGGGCCGCACAGATACGCAGTATTTT; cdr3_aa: CASSKQGRTDTQYF
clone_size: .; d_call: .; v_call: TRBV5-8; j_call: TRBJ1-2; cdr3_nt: TGTGCCAGCAGCTTGGGGGGGCGGCCGTCGGGCTACACCTTC; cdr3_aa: CASSLGGRPSGYTF
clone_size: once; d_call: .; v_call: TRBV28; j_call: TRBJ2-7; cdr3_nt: TGTGCCAGCAGTGCCATAGACCTCATCCCCTCTCTACAGTCCTACGAGCAGTACTTC; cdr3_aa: CASSAIDLIPSLQSYEQYF
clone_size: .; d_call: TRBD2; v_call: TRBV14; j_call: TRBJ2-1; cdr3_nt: TGTGCCAGCAGCGGATCTAGCGGGGCGTATTATGAGCAGTTCTTC; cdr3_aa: CASSGSSGAYYEQFF
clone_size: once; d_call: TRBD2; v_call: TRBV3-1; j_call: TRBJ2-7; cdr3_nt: TGTGCCAGCAGCCAAGATCTGAGCGGGAGGTTTAGTGAGCAGTACTTC; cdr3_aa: CASSQDLSGRFSEQYF
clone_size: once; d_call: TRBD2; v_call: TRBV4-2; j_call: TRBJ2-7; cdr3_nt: TGTGCCAGCAGCCATCCCACGACTAGCGCGCACTACGAGCAGTACTTC; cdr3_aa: CASSHPTTSAHYEQYF
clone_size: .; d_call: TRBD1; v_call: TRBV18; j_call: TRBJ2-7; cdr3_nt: TGTGCCAGCTCACCACAGGGACAGGGAATCGCCTACGAGCAGTACTTC; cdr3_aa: CASSPQGQGIAYEQYF
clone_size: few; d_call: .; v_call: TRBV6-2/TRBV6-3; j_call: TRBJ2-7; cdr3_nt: TGTGCCAGCAGTTCGAAGCCACCCTACGAGCAGTACTTC; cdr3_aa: CASSSKPPYEQYF
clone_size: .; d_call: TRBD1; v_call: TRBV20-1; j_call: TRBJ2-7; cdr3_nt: TGCAGTGCGAGAGGACCGGGACAGGTTTCCTACGAGCAGTACTTC; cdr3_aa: CSARGPGQVSYEQYF
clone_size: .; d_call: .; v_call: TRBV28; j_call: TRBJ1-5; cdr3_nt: TGTGCCAGCAGTCCCCCAACTCCCCGGGGGGATCAGCCCCAGCATTTT; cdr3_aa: CASSPPTPRGDQPQHF
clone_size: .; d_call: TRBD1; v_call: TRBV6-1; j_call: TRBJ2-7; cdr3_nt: TGTGCCAGCGGGGAAACGGGACAGGGTTTCGCCGAGCAGTACTTC; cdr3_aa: CASGETGQGFAEQYF